What follows are 10 T cell receptor beta chains derived from one specimen sequenced in a study of regulatory and conventional T cells in RAG deficiency. Profiling relied on immunoSEQ multiplex PCR, and the TCRdb table lists in-frame clones only, not all of them. The data hold some 31,000 clones, with over 90% observed a single time. The sorted conventional CD4+ T cells were CD25-low and CD127-high, with genomic DNA sequenced. In addition, the sample was reused for a study of regulatory T cells. That work states: The PCR used 52 TRBV and 13 TRBJ primers.

Material: CD25- CD4+ T cells sorted from blood. The source of these receptors is a human donor in good health.

This clone was detected only a few times. The chain uses TRBV5-4 and TRBJ1-3; the D gene is possibly TRBD1 (6 bases). The CDR3 runs 16 residues. Trimming took 4 bases from V and 5 from J, leaving 19 bases between them. Germline CDR1 is SGHNT and CDR2 is YYREEE (reference sequence). The CDR3 DNA reads as TGTGCCAGCAGCCCTACCACAGGGTCTTTAAGAAACACCATATATTTT. Translation gives CASSPTTGSLRNTIYF.

The rearrangement joins TRBV4-2 to TRBJ1-3; TRBD1 matches at 10 bases. The CDR3 extends over 16 amino acids. Germline-derived CDR1 and CDR2 are LGHNA and YNFKEQ. The V segment lost 3 bases and the J segment 5 bases; nucleotides outside the gene matches: 7. Written as DNA, the CDR3 is TGTGCCAGCAGCCATCCCGGGACAGGGGCGAGAAACACCATATATTTT. It codes for CASSHPGTGARNTIYF.

This clone was seen only once. The chain joins TRBV18 to TRBJ1-1; D is perhaps TRBD1 (6 bases). The CDR3 extends over 13 amino acids. Trimming removed 6 bases from V and 2 bases from J, with 10 bases in between. Germline values: CDR1 KGHSH, CDR2 LQKENI. The CDR3 coding sequence is TGTGCCAGCTCCCAACAGGGTAACACTGAAGCTTTCTTT. Residues: CASSQQGNTEAFF.

This rearrangement joins TRBV14 to TRBJ1-2; D not certain. Trimming took 1 base from V and 1 from J, leaving 13 bases between them. Germline CDR1 SGHDN, CDR2 FVKESK. This CDR3 has 16 amino acids. CDR3 region: CASSQVSADYNYGYTF. The CDR3 DNA reads TGTGCCAGCAGCCAAGTTTCAGCCGACTATAACTATGGCTACACCTTC.

The V and J genes are TRBV5-1 and TRBJ2-7, with 7 bases identical to TRBD2. Trimming took 4 bases from V and 4 from J; bases not matched to a gene: 5. The CDR3 consists of 13 residues. Germline CDR1 is SGHRS and CDR2 is YFSETQ. CDR3 sequence: CASSAGRWYEQYF. The CDR3 DNA reads as TGCGCCAGCAGCGCCGGGAGGTGGTACGAGCAGTACTTC.

The rearrangement links TRBV6-6 to TRBJ2-7, with TRBD2 identical over 9 bases. Germline CDR1 and CDR2: MNHNY and SVGAGI (reference sequence). The trim removed 0 bases at V and 5 bases at J, leaving 2 bases unmatched. CDR3 length: 14 residues. The CDR3 bases are TGTGCCAGCAGTTACTCGCGGGGGGGCGACGAGCAGTACTTC. Translation: CASSYSRGGDEQYF.

This chain joins TRBV11-2 and TRBJ2-7, with D maybe TRBD1 (6 bases). The CDR3 is 12 amino acids. Germline CDR1 SGHAT, CDR2 FQNNGV. Trimming removed 1 base at V and 6 bases at J, with 7 bases between. CDR3 region: CASSLAQGEQYF. CDR3 sequence (DNA): TGTGCCAGCAGCTTAGCACAGGGCGAGCAGTACTTC.

The V call is TRBV5-1, the J call TRBJ1-1, with D perhaps TRBD1 (6 bases). The CDR3 length is 14 residues. CDR1 and CDR2 from the germline V gene are SGHRS and YFSETQ. V was trimmed by 3 bases and J by 2 bases, leaving 11 bases between them. The CDR3 reads CASSSQTGNTEAFF. The CDR3 DNA reads TGCGCCAGCAGCTCGCAGACAGGTAACACTGAAGCTTTCTTT.

The V call is TRBV5-4, the J call TRBJ1-2, with D tentatively TRBD1 (6 bases). CDR3 size: 13 residues. Germline V CDR1 and CDR2: SGHNT, YYREEE (reference sequence). Trimming removed 3 bases from V and 4 bases from J, with 10 bases in between. The CDR3 DNA sequence: TGTGCCAGCAGCTCAGGGGTCGGCTATGGCTACACCTTC. Protein: CASSSGVGYGYTF.

This clone was counted a single time. This sequence joins TRBV28 and TRBJ2-7; TRBD1 matches 9 bases. Germline CDR1 is MDHEN and CDR2 is SYDVKM. After removal of 6 bases from V and 2 bases from J, the junction contained 5 bases not matched to a gene. This CDR3 comprises 14 residues. CDR3 loop: CASRLGQGPYEQYF. The DNA for the CDR3 is TGTGCCAGCAGGCTGGGACAGGGTCCCTACGAGCAGTACTTC.